A selection of T cell receptor beta chains follows, all from one sample in a study of blood T cell repertoires in COVID-19. Here immunoSEQ multiplex PCR was the method, and the copy in TCRdb shows in-frame clones only, minus some. Here the sample spans about 240,000 clones, just under 85% being singletons. Sequencing was carried out using peripheral blood. These receptors all come from a man aged 50-59 years with acute or convalescent COVID-19. The CDR3 runs from the conserved cysteine through the conserved F or W. Each record gives: CDR3 protein, V gene, clone size, J gene, D gene. The D gene is left open where the match is weak. Clone size, where shown, is once, few, many, or a class for clones that have expanded.

cdr3_aa: CASSYHRQDYGYTF
v_call: TRBV7-9
clone_size: .
j_call: TRBJ1-2
d_call: .

cdr3_aa: CASSLIGLPGAGNQPQHF
v_call: TRBV27
clone_size: once
j_call: TRBJ1-5
d_call: .

cdr3_aa: CASSYSGGSVQEQYF
v_call: TRBV6-5
clone_size: .
j_call: TRBJ2-7
d_call: TRBD2

cdr3_aa: CASSYDWSYEQYF
v_call: TRBV6-5
clone_size: .
j_call: TRBJ2-7
d_call: .

cdr3_aa: CASSLNPSGQGAQGYTF
v_call: TRBV18
clone_size: .
j_call: TRBJ1-2
d_call: TRBD1

cdr3_aa: CSVEDLGQGGTNYGYTF
v_call: TRBV29-1
clone_size: .
j_call: TRBJ1-2
d_call: TRBD1

cdr3_aa: CASSLVGHTDTQYF
v_call: TRBV7-9
clone_size: .
j_call: TRBJ2-3
d_call: .

cdr3_aa: CASSFAGLMNTEAFF
v_call: TRBV7-2
clone_size: .
j_call: TRBJ1-1
d_call: .

cdr3_aa: CASIDRATDTQYF
v_call: TRBV27
clone_size: .
j_call: TRBJ2-3
d_call: TRBD1

cdr3_aa: CAISSGGAETQYF
v_call: TRBV10-3
clone_size: .
j_call: TRBJ2-5
d_call: .

cdr3_aa: CSASRPVDYYGYTF
v_call: TRBV20-1
clone_size: .
j_call: TRBJ1-2
d_call: .

cdr3_aa: CASRAGTGVETQYF
v_call: TRBV7-2
clone_size: .
j_call: TRBJ2-5
d_call: TRBD1

cdr3_aa: CASSQAMDRPSYEQYF
v_call: TRBV4-1
clone_size: .
j_call: TRBJ2-7
d_call: TRBD1

cdr3_aa: CASSWGQGRDTEAFF
v_call: TRBV5-1
clone_size: .
j_call: TRBJ1-1
d_call: TRBD1

cdr3_aa: CASSRGGMNTEAFF
v_call: TRBV7-8
clone_size: .
j_call: TRBJ1-1
d_call: TRBD1

cdr3_aa: CARNRDSFSGANVLTF
v_call: TRBV18
clone_size: .
j_call: TRBJ2-6
d_call: .

cdr3_aa: CASSILEGEQFF
v_call: TRBV19
clone_size: once
j_call: TRBJ2-1
d_call: .

cdr3_aa: CASSRVPNTGELFF
v_call: TRBV19
clone_size: .
j_call: TRBJ2-2
d_call: .

cdr3_aa: CASSESKGMNTEAFF
v_call: TRBV10-1
clone_size: .
j_call: TRBJ1-1
d_call: .

cdr3_aa: CASGSSGRGDEQFF
v_call: TRBV10-1
clone_size: .
j_call: TRBJ2-1
d_call: .

cdr3_aa: CASSFSAGQETQYF
v_call: TRBV7-9
clone_size: .
j_call: TRBJ2-5
d_call: .

cdr3_aa: CASSQRGQAYGYTF
v_call: TRBV4-2
clone_size: .
j_call: TRBJ1-2
d_call: TRBD1

cdr3_aa: CASSARDTSQCTF
v_call: TRBV18
clone_size: .
j_call: TRBJ1-2
d_call: .

cdr3_aa: CASRQQGVNYGYTF
v_call: TRBV6-5
clone_size: .
j_call: TRBJ1-2
d_call: TRBD1

cdr3_aa: CASSQGLLGGYGYTF
v_call: TRBV3-1/TRBV3-2
clone_size: .
j_call: TRBJ1-2
d_call: .

cdr3_aa: CASSYPEQGHYGYTF
v_call: TRBV6-5
clone_size: .
j_call: TRBJ1-2
d_call: .